This entry features one T cell receptor beta chain sequence. This clone was detected only a few times. Its cognate antigen has yet to be identified. The input lacks base qualities; no much larger clone sits a single base away. Five hundred nanograms of biopsy DNA per sample were submitted for commercial TCRB immunosequencing. Adaptive Biotechnology amplified the CDR3 regions from genomic DNA with a two-step multiplex PCR designed to control amplification bias. Primers for every V and J gene segment were used in the first PCR, and barcodes and Illumina adapters were added in the second PCR. CDR3 libraries were sequenced using an Illumina instrument. Regarding the original processing steps: Analysis combined the vendor-provided pipelines with custom analysis of raw data in R/Bioconductor under R version 3.3.0. Clonality, ranging from 0 to 1, was calculated as the inverse of the normalised Shannon entropy of all productive clones. High-frequency clones were defined as the repertoire share of the top 100 clones, retaining only clones passing a 95% confidence test. Overlap between samples was measured with the Morisita-Horn index, while repertoire diversity was measured with the Simpson index. TCRdb retrieved this table from immuneACCESS and kept in-frame rearrangements only. Not all clones are present; in checked studies, unresolved V genes account for under half, and no reason is known for the remainder. That table furnishes V, J and clone size, whereas the DNA furnished D and trimming. The sample contains 6,500 to 9,000 clones, around 77% of them found a single time. Around 4.8% of the sample goes to the ten largest clones.

From a lookup of the germline V gene (reference sequence), CDR1 and CDR2 are MNHNY and SVGAGI. The germline V and J ends show losses of 6 bases and 4 bases respectively, and no gene match explains 9 bases of the junction. Reading from cysteine to phenylalanine, the CDR3 counts 16 amino acids. CDR3 DNA only is kept here, 48 bases in frame from base 1. The data derive from a study of T cell repertoires in ileal Crohn's disease (dated by TCRdb to between 2018 and 2020). About the full investigation: Median disease duration was approximately 8.3 years, and 30% to 45% of patients were identified as active smokers at the time of surgery. A total of 170 or so mucosal samples from around 57 patients were sequenced, collected from several sites on the surgical specimen and at postoperative endoscopy. A prospective multicentre cohort supplied the 55 to 65 Crohn's disease patients whose TCR repertoires were analysed. Roughly half of the patients were given postoperative therapy, with around 20 on anti-TNF agents and 10 to 12 on thiopurines. Every patient underwent surgery because of a complication, which was stricturing disease in roughly 61% and penetrating disease in about 39%. The study ran alongside a multicentre cohort designed to identify predictors of early endoscopic recurrence after ileocolonic resection. A Rutgeerts score above i0 was used to define endoscopic postoperative recurrence. General study outcomes and caveats: Sorted CD8 T cells carried more high-frequency clones than CD4 T cells, suggesting mucosal expansions were mainly CD8. Higher percentages of high-frequency clones at the time of surgery were linked to endoscopic recurrence, and every patient with clonality above 26.8% (18/57) had recurrence. A significantly higher proportion of clonal expansions was observed in active smokers at surgery than in non-smokers (25.9% vs 17.9%, p=0.02). Only a subgroup of patients, of unstated size, had their mucosal CD4 and CD8 T cells sorted and sequenced.

Eligible patients were adults with ileal or ileocolonic Crohn's disease who had an indication for ileocolonic resection. Before DNA extraction, whole ileal mucosal biopsies were kept frozen at -80 degrees C. Genomic DNA was isolated from frozen whole biopsies using a TRizol-based method, and the DNA was quantified with a NanoDrop 2000 spectrophotometer. Sequenced sample: ileal tissue. The receptor was derived from an adult with Crohn's disease. This receptor chain uses TRBV6-6 and TRBJ2-6, with 7 junctional bases fitting TRBD2. CDR3 region: CASRPPTGGGANVLTF. In nucleotides, the sequence is TGTGCCAGCAGGCCCCCAACGGGGGGAGGGGCCAACGTCCTGACTTTC.